This paragraph covers one TCR beta chain sequence. Assay used: immunoSEQ multiplex PCR; TCRdb lists only in-frame clones, some missing. The sample gives about 660,000 clones, about 87% of which show up once; 0.0094% is in the top ten. The germline V gene encodes CDR1 SGDLS and CDR2 YYNGEE. Trimming removed 4 bases from V and 8 bases from J, with 15 bases in between. This CDR3 region has 14 residues. The sample comes from a study of shared T cell receptors in the human thymus. The sample also formed part of further work on human thymus T cells. Per that paper: Samples came from healthy Finnish infants during open corrective cardiac surgery. The thymus tissue came from resections taken during corrective heart surgery. Thymic and blood repertoires seemed to show skewed V and J gene use. Thymic TCR repertoires of unrelated people reportedly overlapped highly.

The V and J genes are TRBV9 and TRBJ1-4; D gene uncertain. This TCR derives from a boy younger than two with a congenital heart defect. Sequenced sample: thymocytes. The CDR3 loop is CASSPMGGKEKLFF. The CDR3 region has the DNA TGTGCCAGCAGCCCCATGGGAGGAAAGGAAAAACTGTTTTTT. The full variable domain, with the rest looked up from reference TRBV9 and TRBJ1-4, is DSGVTQTPKHLITATGQRVTLRCSPRSGDLSVYWYQQSLDQGLQFLIQYYNGEERAKGNILERFSAQQFPDLHSELNLSSLELGDSALYFCASSPMGGKEKLFFGSGTQLSVL.